This TCR beta chain was sequenced during a study of cytomegalovirus exposure and HLA in healthy donors. Study conclusions and caveats: Sequence variants that were highly shared formed a cluster that was likely a sequencing artifact. A reported reduction in N-insertions relative to the approximately 640-donor mean was seen in an Asian-associated ancestry cluster in a later analysis. Cytomegalovirus status was reportedly diagnosed by the classifier with high sensitivity and specificity. In an earlier analysis, most TCR beta V segments were productive about 87% or about 30% of the time.

PCR employed 60 Vbeta and 13 Jbeta primers. Profiled with immunoSEQ multiplex PCR; TCRdb holds only in-frame clones, not every one. In total, the table holds about 130,000 clones. CDR1 MNHEY and CDR2 SMNVEV come from the germline V gene (reference sequence). CDR3 size: 13 residues. V dropped 1 base and J dropped 3 bases, with 6 bases sitting between them. About this clone: Antigen: not known.

Sequenced sample: PBMCs. The chain employs TRBV27 and TRBJ1-1, with D uncertain. This TCR came from a woman aged 60-75 years in good health and CMV-seronegative. CDR3 nucleotide sequence: TGTGCCAGCAGTTTATTGGGAGACACTGAAGCTTTCTTT. It specifies CASSLLGDTEAFF.